A single sample is the source of the 12 T cell receptor beta chains below, sequenced in a study of shared clonotypes between healthy human individuals. Clones were sequenced by immunoSEQ multiplex PCR, and TCRdb holds only the in-frame ones, with some missing. The data contain 190,000 or so clones, 66% of them singletons. Sequencing was done on a sample of memory CD4+ T cells sorted from blood. Specified subset: CD45RA-negative fraction. These receptors were collected from a man younger than 40 in good health.

This rearrangement joins TRBV28 to TRBJ2-7; maybe TRBD1 (5 bases). Looked up from germline, CDR1 is MDHEN and CDR2 is SYDVKM. Trimming removed 6 bases from V and 3 bases from J, with 21 bases in between. The CDR3 sequence is 16 residues long. DNA for the CDR3: TGTGCCAGCAGCGGAAATGGACATGAACGCCTCTACGAGCAGTACTTC. As protein: CASSGNGHERLYEQYF.

The chain employs TRBV18 and TRBJ1-1; tentatively, D is TRBD1 (5 bases). Germline values: CDR1 KGHSH, CDR2 LQKENI. The CDR3 runs to 13 residues. V was pared by 6 bases and J by 4 bases, with 12 bases between. CDR3 sequence reads: CASSRGTGTEAFF. CDR3 in DNA: TGTGCCAGCTCGAGGGGAACGGGCACTGAAGCTTTCTTT.

The rearrangement uses TRBV5-5 and TRBJ2-2; D is perhaps TRBD1 (6 bases). The germline V gene encodes CDR1 SGHKS and CDR2 YYEKEE (reference sequence). The V end was cut by 5 bases, the J end by 6 bases, with 14 bases between. CDR3 length: 14 residues. CDR3 sequence (DNA): TGTGCCAGCAGTCCTAAGGGGGTGGCCGGGGAGCTGTTTTTT. Translating it yields CASSPKGVAGELFF.

This clone has a handful of counts. V usage is TRBV9 and J usage is TRBJ2-1; 7 nucleotides agree with TRBD1. CDR1 and CDR2 (germline): SGDLS, YYNGEE. The CDR3 contains 17 residues. Germline trimming cut 5 bases from V and 4 bases from J; bases unmatched to any gene: 15. The CDR3 DNA sequence: TGTGCCAGCAGTGGACGACCGGGACAGCGTGCTTACAATGAGCAGTTCTTC. This codes for CASSGRPGQRAYNEQFF.

The chain recombines TRBV5-1 with TRBJ2-5; the D gene is possibly TRBD2 (5 bases). The CDR3 runs to 14 residues. Deletions cut 0 bases from V and 3 bases from J, with 9 bases between. Per the germline V gene, CDR1 is SGHRS and CDR2 is YFSETQ. For the CDR3, the DNA is TGCGCCAGCAGCTTGGACCCGGGGAAAGAGACCCAGTACTTC. Its protein product is CASSLDPGKETQYF. The full variable domain, in which reference TRBV5-1 and TRBJ2-5 provide the parts outside the CDR3, is KAGVTQTPRYLIKTRGQQVTLSCSPISGHRSVSWYQQTPGQGLQFLFEYFSETQRNKGNFPGRFSGRQFSNSRSEMNVSTLELGDSALYLCASSLDPGKETQYFGPGTRLLVL.

The table lists this clone with a few counts. V usage is TRBV28 and J usage is TRBJ2-5, with D hard to call. With 6 bases removed from V and 2 bases from J, the gap between germline ends came to 19 bases. Germline V gives CDR1 MDHEN, CDR2 SYDVKM. The CDR3 totals 16 residues. CDR3 in amino acids: CASSNPRAAFQETQYF. The CDR3 bases are TGTGCCAGCAGCAACCCTCGGGCAGCCTTTCAAGAGACCCAGTACTTC.

As DNA, the CDR3 is TGTGCCAGCGTTTCTTCTAACAATGAGCAGTTCTTC. The encoded protein is CASVSSNNEQFF. The V and J genes are TRBV6-1 and TRBJ2-1; D gene unclear. Germline V gene lookup returns CDR1 MNHNS and CDR2 SASEGT. This CDR3 spans 12 amino acids. The ends were cut back, 8 bases at V and 5 bases at J, with 10 bases in the middle.

This chain uses TRBV5-4 with TRBJ1-2, with D possibly matching TRBD1 (5 bases). The V gene's germline CDR1 is SGHNT and CDR2 YYREEE (reference sequence). The germline V and J ends were trimmed by 0 bases and 7 bases, with 16 bases remaining between them. CDR3 length: 15 amino acids. The CDR3 DNA follows: TGTGCCAGCAGCTTGGGAATGGCCACAGGCTCTGGCTACACCTTC. Residues: CASSLGMATGSGYTF.

This chain uses TRBV11-3 with TRBJ2-1, with 9 nucleotides matching TRBD2. With 0 bases clipped from V and 8 bases from J, the junction kept 20 bases outside the gene matches. Per the germline V gene, CDR1 is SGHNT and CDR2 is YENEEA. The CDR3 has 20 residues. The CDR3 DNA follows: TGTGCCAGCAGCTTAGATCCTGTGAGGTGGCGGCGGGAGGGCCATGATGAGCAGTTCTTC. Protein product: CASSLDPVRWRREGHDEQFF.

This sequence joins TRBV6-5 and TRBJ2-7; TRBD2 matches at 8 bases. Germline V gives CDR1 MNHEY, CDR2 SVGAGI. This CDR3 has 15 residues. V lost 1 base to trimming and J lost 4 bases; unmatched junction nucleotides: 6. CDR3 residues: CASSYWSGRSYEQYF. The CDR3 DNA follows: TGTGCCAGCAGTTACTGGAGCGGGAGATCTTACGAGCAGTACTTC.

The chain recombines TRBV5-4 with TRBJ2-7, with 9 bases matching TRBD2. The length of the CDR3 is 15 residues. Unmatched junction bases numbered 4, after V lost 0 bases and J lost 3 bases. The germline gives CDR1 SGHNT, CDR2 YYREEE (reference sequence). The CDR3 region is CASSLGGSGSYEQYF. For the CDR3, the DNA is TGTGCCAGCAGCTTGGGGGGTAGCGGGAGCTACGAGCAGTACTTC.

The CDR3 loop reads CASSFPPGDRGSNEQFF. As DNA, the CDR3 is TGCGCCAGCAGCTTCCCCCCGGGGGACAGGGGTAGCAATGAGCAGTTCTTC. This chain links TRBV5-1 with TRBJ2-1; 10 positions agree with TRBD1. The germline V gene has CDR1 SGHRS and CDR2 YFSETQ. The CDR3 totals 17 residues. The V and J ends lost 2 bases and 6 bases, in that order; junction bases with no gene match: 11. Based on the CDR3 plus reference TRBV5-1 and TRBJ2-1, the full variable domain is KAGVTQTPRYLIKTRGQQVTLSCSPISGHRSVSWYQQTPGQGLQFLFEYFSETQRNKGNFPGRFSGRQFSNSRSEMNVSTLELGDSALYLCASSFPPGDRGSNEQFFGPGTRLTVL.